This T cell receptor beta chain was recorded in a study of cytomegalovirus exposure and HLA in healthy donors (dated by TCRdb to 2017 to 2019). Regarding the complete study: The 700 or so repertoires of the first cohort and the roughly 110 validation repertoires were produced on the same platform, according to a later analysis. The study aimed to test whether cataloging public T cell receptors could reveal signatures of past pathogen exposure. In addition to the first cohort of several hundred subjects, a separate validation cohort of some 120 different subjects was used. To predict cytomegalovirus infection status, the study brought together high-throughput TCR immunosequencing, statistical association of individual TCRs with disease status, and machine learning.

A note on this clone: No antigen is known for it. No base-level quality is on record; no much larger clone is a single base apart.

The investigation overall reported the following: In vitro tests confirmed that a few of the cytomegalovirus-associated TCR beta chains recognize cytomegalovirus antigens. While some public TCRs were present in many individuals, most TCR sequences turned up only very rarely across donors. In both the original and validation cohorts, the classifier was reported to diagnose cytomegalovirus status with high specificity and sensitivity. A total of roughly 160 TCR beta chains were listed by the study as associated with cytomegalovirus. All 120 or so repertoires were used to score co-occurrence in the validation cohort in a later analysis, because that analysis had no HLA typing for the cohort. Subsequent analysis determined that TCRs grouped into clusters in the first cohort also showed a tendency toward co-occurrence across the 120 or so validation repertoires, and 94% of cluster scores exceeded 0. According to the authors, the approach could potentially be generalized to other disease states and immunological phenotypes.

The library was generated by the immunoSEQ multiplex PCR assay. Per the original workflow: A statistical classification framework was built for diagnosing cytomegalovirus status from the catalog of TCR beta chain sequences. The clones in this table, taken by TCRdb from immuneACCESS, are in-frame only. Not every clone is retained; where verified, under half of the shortfall comes from an unresolved V gene, and the cause of the rest is unknown. The V and J calls and clone size are taken from that table; D and trimming were inferred from the DNA. For this sample there are 150,000 to 200,000 clones; about 85% appear just once. The ten largest clones add up to roughly 15% of the sample. Separate from the roughly 650-subject first cohort, the validation cohort of over 90 subjects was the group to which the donors belonged. Measured from the cysteine to the phenylalanine, the CDR3 is 12 residues long. The kept DNA is CDR3 alone, 36 bases in frame from the first base. From a lookup of the germline V gene, CDR1 and CDR2 are SGHAT and FQNNGV. V was cut back by 5 bases and J by 4 bases, leaving a gap of 8 bases between them.

The V gene is TRBV11-2 and the J gene is TRBJ2-5; D gene: possibly TRBD2, on 5 matching bases. The TCR was taken from a man aged 18 to 29 in good health and CMV-seropositive. The sequencing input was PBMCs. The DNA sequence is TGTGCCAGCAGCCTACTAGGAGAGACCCAGTACTTC. This gives the protein CASSLLGETQYF.